This T cell receptor beta chain derives from a study of blood T cell repertoires in COVID-19. About the research overall: The United States, Italy and Spain supplied acute and convalescent COVID-19 samples. PBMCs, B-cell-depleted T cells, or T cells were the source of the cDNA or gDNA that made up the material.

Residents of 20 to 25 US areas, aged roughly 18 to 89 years, made up the participants. Two consecutive negative NP/OP PCR tests, clearance, or resolved symptoms defined Cohort 3 recovery. Here immunoSEQ multiplex PCR was the method, and the copy in TCRdb shows in-frame clones only, minus some. The repertoire has roughly 200,000 clones, roughly nine tenths of them found once; the top ten carry approximately 2%. The CDR3 is made up of 16 amino acids. Trimming removed 0 bases at V and 7 bases at J, with 19 bases between. Germline V gene sequence: CDR1 GTSNPN, CDR2 SVGIG (reference sequence). The sequence was collected from a woman aged 30 to 39 who had recovered from COVID-19. Source material: PBMCs or T cells enriched from blood (not recorded which). The J gene is TRBJ1-5, the V gene TRBV30, with D perhaps TRBD1 (6 bases). The CDR3 DNA sequence: TGTGCCTGGAGTGTAAAGGCTATGGGGGGGCAACAGCCCCAGCATTTT. This translates into CAWSVKAMGGQQPQHF.